This T cell receptor (beta chain) was obtained from a study of blood T cell repertoires in COVID-19. The wider study: The United States, Italy and Spain provided the acute and convalescent COVID-19 samples. Sources were T cells, B-cell-depleted T cells, or PBMCs; the material itself was cDNA or gDNA.

The V gene end was trimmed by 1 base and the J gene end by 5 bases; junction bases not matched to a gene: 10. The CDR3 extends over 16 amino acids. Germline-derived CDR1 and CDR2 are WSHSY and SAAADI. How the authors handled the data: Amplification of reference gene primers was used by the study to estimate nucleated cell counts. Only in-frame clones appear in the TCRdb table, and some are missing; sequencing was by immunoSEQ multiplex PCR. V and J calls and clone size follow that table, whereas D and trimming were derived from the DNA. This sample yields about 140,000 clones, of which around 84% are seen a single time; under 10% belongs to the top ten. Patients of the Seattle cohort, enrolled during active infection, were followed longitudinally.

Sequencing was done on a sample of peripheral blood. The source of this sequence is a man aged 30 to 39 with COVID-19, enrolled during active disease. This chain uses TRBV10-2 with TRBJ2-5, with TRBD2 matching over 7 bases. The CDR3, as DNA: TGCGCCAGCAGTGAGTTTCTGCGGGAGAAATCTGAGACCCAGTACTTC. The encoded protein is CASSEFLREKSETQYF.